The rows below give T cell receptor beta chains drawn from one sample of a study of shared clonotypes between healthy human individuals. Profiled with immunoSEQ multiplex PCR; TCRdb holds only in-frame clones, not every one. This sample yields around 2.5 million clones, of which 93% are seen a single time; 0.36% belongs to the top ten. Source material: naive CD4+ T cells from PBMCs. The receptors come from a man younger than 30 in good health. Some clones in this sample may be carry-over from other donors' samples. The CDR3 runs from the conserved cysteine through the conserved F or W. The order of the fields is V gene, clone size, D gene, J gene, CDR3 protein, CDR3 DNA. The D gene is left open where the match is weak. Size tells how often a clone was seen (once, few, many) or the class of an expanded clone, and some rows leave it out.

v_call: TRBV7-6
clone_size: NA
d_call: NA
j_call: TRBJ1-2
cdr3_aa: CASSPFLGGLYGYTF
cdr3_nt: TGTGCCAGCAGCCCCTTTTTAGGCGGCCTGTATGGCTACACCTTC

v_call: TRBV7-8
clone_size: NA
d_call: NA
j_call: TRBJ1-2
cdr3_aa: CASSLANYGYTF
cdr3_nt: TGTGCCAGCAGCCTGGCGAACTATGGCTACACCTTC

v_call: TRBV28
clone_size: NA
d_call: NA
j_call: TRBJ2-1
cdr3_aa: CRAGVARTPNEQFF
cdr3_nt: TGCAGGGCAGGGGTAGCTAGGACCCCTAATGAGCAGTTCTTC

v_call: TRBV5-1
clone_size: NA
d_call: NA
j_call: TRBJ2-6
cdr3_aa: CASSLGNSGSGANVLTF
cdr3_nt: TGCGCCAGCAGCTTGGGCAATAGCGGCTCTGGGGCCAACGTCCTGACTTTC

v_call: TRBV7-9
clone_size: NA
d_call: NA
j_call: TRBJ1-2
cdr3_aa: CASSNLEGGIDSGYGYTF
cdr3_nt: TGTGCCAGCAGCAACTTGGAGGGGGGAATAGACAGCGGGTATGGCTACACCTTC

v_call: TRBV28
clone_size: NA
d_call: NA
j_call: TRBJ1-4
cdr3_aa: CASRSLGAATNEKLFF
cdr3_nt: TGTGCCAGCCGTAGTTTAGGGGCCGCAACTAATGAAAAACTGTTTTTT

v_call: TRBV18
clone_size: few
d_call: NA
j_call: TRBJ1-1
cdr3_aa: CASSHAIYNDNTEAFF
cdr3_nt: TGTGCCAGCTCACATGCCATCTACAACGATAACACTGAAGCTTTCTTT

v_call: TRBV27
clone_size: NA
d_call: NA
j_call: TRBJ2-7
cdr3_aa: CASSPSATGTPQGEQYF
cdr3_nt: TGTGCCAGCAGTCCTTCCGCTACCGGGACACCCCAAGGAGAGCAGTACTTC

v_call: TRBV5-1
clone_size: once
d_call: NA
j_call: TRBJ1-1
cdr3_aa: CASTNTGPTEAFF
cdr3_nt: TGCGCCAGCACTAATACAGGGCCCACTGAAGCTTTCTTT

v_call: TRBV11-2
clone_size: NA
d_call: NA
j_call: TRBJ1-1
cdr3_aa: CASSPLGGNTEAFF
cdr3_nt: TGTGCCAGCAGCCCCCTTGGAGGGAACACTGAAGCTTTCTTT

v_call: TRBV29-1
clone_size: NA
d_call: NA
j_call: TRBJ2-1
cdr3_aa: CSVEDASVFDTEQFF
cdr3_nt: TGCAGCGTTGAAGATGCTAGCGTATTTGACACTGAGCAGTTCTTC

v_call: TRBV29-1
clone_size: once
d_call: TRBD2
j_call: TRBJ2-5
cdr3_aa: CSVSLAGRETQYF
cdr3_nt: TGCAGCGTCTCGTTAGCGGGGCGAGAGACCCAGTACTTC

v_call: TRBV18
clone_size: NA
d_call: NA
j_call: TRBJ2-7
cdr3_aa: CASSPLSGVEQYF
cdr3_nt: TGTGCCAGCTCACCCCTCTCCGGAGTTGAGCAGTACTTC

v_call: TRBV29-1
clone_size: NA
d_call: NA
j_call: TRBJ2-5
cdr3_aa: CSGQLPEETQYF
cdr3_nt: TGCAGCGGGCAACTACCGGAAGAGACCCAGTACTTC

v_call: TRBV6-5
clone_size: NA
d_call: TRBD1
j_call: TRBJ1-1
cdr3_aa: CASSKRQGDTEAFF
cdr3_nt: TGTGCCAGCAGTAAAAGACAGGGGGACACTGAAGCTTTCTTT

v_call: TRBV10-3
clone_size: NA
d_call: NA
j_call: TRBJ2-1
cdr3_aa: CAISEPPGFNEQFF
cdr3_nt: TGTGCCATCAGTGAACCGCCGGGGTTCAATGAGCAGTTCTTC

v_call: TRBV18
clone_size: NA
d_call: NA
j_call: TRBJ1-3
cdr3_aa: CASSPLMRQGETNTIYF
cdr3_nt: TGTGCCAGCTCACCCCTTATGAGGCAGGGTGAAACCAACACCATATATTTT